These 18 T cell receptor beta chains were all obtained from the same sample, sequenced in a study of siplizumab effects on memory and regulatory T cells. Some clones are missing from TCRdb's copy, which holds only in-frame ones; the method was immunoSEQ multiplex PCR. The profile covers fewer than 60,000 clones, with about 94% appearing a single time and 17% taken by the ten largest. Sequences were obtained from CD8+ T cells sorted from blood. The origin of the receptors is a human donor in good health.

This clone was observed once. The CDR3 DNA is TGTGCCAGCAGCCCTGGACCCACAGATACGCAGTATTTT. Protein sequence: CASSPGPTDTQYF. The rearrangement joins TRBV5-8 to TRBJ2-3; D uncertain. Per germline, CDR1 SGHTS and CDR2 YDEGEE. Trimming removed 4 bases at V and 2 bases at J, with 8 bases between. The CDR3 has 13 residues.

V is TRBV27 and J is TRBJ2-1; either TRBD1 or TRBD2 may fit D (5 bases each). CDR1 MNHEY and CDR2 SMNVEV come from the germline V gene (reference sequence). Trimming cost V 3 bases and J 5 bases, with 11 bases left between them. There are 14 residues in the CDR3. CDR3 bases: TGTGCCAGCAGTTTTGGGACCTTTGACAATGAGCAGTTCTTC. Residues: CASSFGTFDNEQFF.

The chain links TRBV6-6 to TRBJ2-1; D uncertain. The CDR3 is 15 amino acids. V lost 5 bases, J lost 0 bases, and 11 bases lay in between. From germline, CDR1 is MNHNY and CDR2 SVGAGI (reference sequence). The DNA for the CDR3 is TGTGCCAGCAGTATAGGAATAAGCTCCTACAATGAGCAGTTCTTC. Its translation is CASSIGISSYNEQFF.

The chain links TRBV5-6 to TRBJ2-5; 10 nucleotides align to TRBD1. Looked up from germline, CDR1 is SGHDT and CDR2 is YYEEEE. V was pared by 5 bases and J by 7 bases, with 8 bases of the junction left unmatched. The CDR3 consists of 14 residues. Here the CDR3 DNA reads TGTGCCAGCAGACGAGGACAGGGGGTCTTGACCCAGTACTTC. The encoded protein is CASRRGQGVLTQYF.

This rearrangement joins TRBV7-9 to TRBJ1-2, with 7 bases that match TRBD1. V shed 5 bases and J 6 bases; nucleotides not matched to a gene: 6. CDR3 length: 13 amino acids. Germline loops: CDR1 SEHNR, CDR2 FQNEAQ (reference sequence). The CDR3 nucleotides read TGTGCCAGCAGCGGAACCGGACAGGATGGCTACACCTTC. Its protein is CASSGTGQDGYTF.

The CDR3: CASSFGSTEAFF. The CDR3 DNA reads as TGTGCCAGCAGCTTTGGTTCCACTGAAGCTTTCTTT. The chain is built from TRBV5-6 and TRBJ1-1; unclear D gene. The CDR3 consists of 12 residues. The germline V and J ends were trimmed by 2 bases and 4 bases, with 6 bases remaining between them. Germline V CDR1 and CDR2: SGHDT, YYEEEE.

The chain carries TRBV27 and TRBJ2-1, with D uncertain. The CDR3 consists of 13 residues. CDR1 is MNHEY and CDR2 is SMNVEV in the germline V gene (reference sequence). V shed 3 bases and J shed 5 bases, with 8 bases lying between them. The CDR3 region is CASSFGLNNEQFF. The CDR3 region has the DNA TGTGCCAGCAGTTTTGGGTTAAACAATGAGCAGTTCTTC.

This chain connects TRBV9 to TRBJ2-7; TRBD2 agrees at 9 bases. J lost 1 base, V lost 4 bases, and 6 bases had no gene match. The CDR3 contains 15 residues. The V gene's germline CDR1 is SGDLS and CDR2 YYNGEE. As DNA, the CDR3 is TGTGCCAGCAGCCTCACTAGCGGGCCATCCTACGAGCAGTACTTC. This sequence encodes CASSLTSGPSYEQYF.

By share of the sample, this clone is medium-sized (0.01 to 0.1%). This sequence joins TRBV28 and TRBJ2-7; possibly TRBD1 for D (6 bases). Trimming removed 1 base from V and 5 bases from J, with 15 bases in between. The CDR3 is 15 residues long. The V gene's germline CDR1 is MDHEN and CDR2 SYDVKM. CDR3 loop: CASSLFGRGIDEQYF. In DNA form, the CDR3 reads TGTGCCAGCAGTTTATTTGGCAGGGGCATCGACGAGCAGTACTTC.

The V gene is TRBV27, the J gene TRBJ1-5, with unresolved D. V was shortened by 1 base and J by 4 bases, with 5 bases between the two germline ends. The germline V gene encodes CDR1 MNHEY and CDR2 SMNVEV (reference sequence). The CDR3 contains 13 residues. The CDR3 DNA is TGTGCCAGCAGTTTATATTTAAATCAGCCCCAGCATTTT. This translates into CASSLYLNQPQHF.

The rearrangement links TRBV5-4 to TRBJ2-3; D is unresolved. The CDR3 runs to 14 residues. The V gene lost 2 bases and the J gene lost 2 bases, with 9 bases spanning the gap. The germline V gene encodes CDR1 SGHNT and CDR2 YYREEE (reference sequence). CDR3 nucleotide sequence: TGTGCCAGCAGCTTCAGGCCATTCACAGATACGCAGTATTTT. Translating gives CASSFRPFTDTQYF.

This chain uses TRBV12-5 with TRBJ2-3; no clear D gene. The CDR3 is 13 residues long. V lost 3 bases and J 3 bases, leaving 7 bases between the germline ends. The germline gives CDR1 LGHNT, CDR2 FRNRAP. The chain's CDR3 is CASGLTFTDTQYF. CDR3 bases: TGTGCTAGTGGTTTAACTTTTACAGATACGCAGTATTTT.

The chain combines TRBV2 with TRBJ2-1; tentative D call: TRBD2 (5 bases). Per germline, CDR1 SNHLY and CDR2 FYNNEI. V was cut by 6 bases and J by 0 bases, with 15 bases left in between. The CDR3 has 16 amino acids. The CDR3 spells CASSADLASSYNEQFF. CDR3 sequence (DNA): TGTGCCAGCAGCGCGGACTTAGCGAGCTCCTACAATGAGCAGTTCTTC.

This clone was seen a handful of times. This sequence joins TRBV2 and TRBJ2-5; 11 bases are a match to TRBD2. This CDR3 has 15 amino acids. The trim removed 4 bases at V and 3 bases at J, leaving 4 bases unmatched. Germline V gene lookup returns CDR1 SNHLY and CDR2 FYNNEI. The CDR3 nucleotides are TGTGCCAGCAGTGTGCAACTAGCGGGGGAAGAGACCCAGTACTTC. It is translated as CASSVQLAGEETQYF.

The chain is built from TRBV5-1 and TRBJ2-7; 7 bases line up with TRBD2. The trim removed 2 bases at V and 1 base at J, leaving 3 bases unmatched. CDR1 and CDR2 (germline): SGHRS, YFSETQ. The CDR3 sequence is 14 residues long. The CDR3 nucleotides read TGCGCCAGCAGCTTCCCCGGGGGGTCCTACGAGCAGTACTTC. Its translation is CASSFPGGSYEQYF.

This clone occurred once. CDR3 DNA: TGTGCCAGCAGTAACCGGGGGTACGAGCAGTACTTC. Translating it yields CASSNRGYEQYF. The rearrangement links TRBV27 to TRBJ2-7, with a weak D call TRBD2 (6 bases). The CDR3 extends over 12 amino acids. Germline loops: CDR1 MNHEY, CDR2 SMNVEV (reference sequence). Trimming cost V 5 bases and J 4 bases, with 9 bases left between them.

The CDR3 DNA follows: TGTGCCAGCAGTCTGATTACTAGCGGAAACACAGATACGCAGTATTTT. It codes for CASSLITSGNTDTQYF. This sequence joins TRBV27 and TRBJ2-3, with TRBD2 matching 8 bases. Germline V gene sequence: CDR1 MNHEY, CDR2 SMNVEV (reference sequence). The CDR3 spans 16 residues. Trimming at V came to 5 bases and at J to 2 bases, leaving 9 bases not matched to a gene.

The chain uses TRBV11-2 and TRBJ2-7; D unresolved. V dropped 1 base and J dropped 3 bases, with 13 bases sitting between them. CDR3 size: 15 residues. The germline V gene encodes CDR1 SGHAT and CDR2 FQNNGV. The CDR3 DNA is TGTGCCAGCAGCTTAGTAAGTCCACTGGACTACGAGCAGTACTTC. Its protein product is CASSLVSPLDYEQYF.